This entry concerns a single TCR beta chain. Its antigen remains unidentified. No base-level quality is on record; no much larger clone is a single base apart. TCRbeta CDR3 regions were amplified from genomic DNA using the immunoSEQ Assay, a bias-controlled multiplex PCR. The authors' pipeline ran thus. The number of nucleated cells in each sample was estimated by amplification of reference gene primers within the assay. Sequence reads were collapsed and filtered to measure the absolute abundance of every unique TCRbeta CDR3 rearrangement. For each sample, productive Simpson clonality was calculated as the square root of Simpson's diversity index across productive rearrangements. TCRdb took over this immuneACCESS table, retaining in-frame rearrangements with V and J assigned. Such tables are incomplete; in checked studies, under half of the missing clones stem from an unresolved V gene, and the remainder is unexplained. The V and J calls and the clone size are those of that table, but D and trimming were determined from the DNA. The sample table holds fewer than 350,000 clones, of which 75% to 90% were seen once. Over 2% of the sample goes to the ten largest clones.

The record originates from a study of blood T cell repertoires in COVID-19 (dated by TCRdb to the early 2020s). Concerning the study at large: Collaborator samples came from the United States, Italy and Spain and covered acute and convalescent phases of COVID-19. Subjects who had been exposed to COVID-19, were actively infected with it, or had recovered from it provided the deeply sampled blood TCRbeta repertoires that made up the dataset. The material from the prospective study consisted of cDNA or gDNA derived from T cells, B-cell-depleted T cells, or PBMCs. Where available, HLA class I and class II types were obtained from metadata supplied by the sample provider rather than from assay-based typing. A freely available public database, intended as a resource for researchers studying the immune response to SARS-CoV-2, is where the repertoires were released. The samples were drawn from two sources: the first 160 participants of the ongoing ImmuneRACE study, and 1,200 or so subjects contributed by 6 global collaborators. Nearly every sample came with metadata listing a de-identified subject ID, COVID-19 status, age in years and sex.

CDR1 and CDR2, looked up from the germline V gene (reference sequence), are GTSNPN and SVGIG. Germline trimming: 2 bases from V, 5 bases from J; junction bases outside gene matches: 3. The CDR3, cysteine through phenylalanine, is 15 amino acids long. Just the 45-base CDR3 DNA is kept, in frame starting at base 1. Beyond this particular receptor, the publication reports: The quantity of clinical and demographic metadata differed by source and by participant and was supplied without curation.

Another Seattle source contributed samples from volunteer blood donors who had recovered from COVID-19. Collaborating institutions collected whole blood in K2EDTA tubes following their own protocols. For TCRbeta analysis, collaborators shipped samples in one of three forms: frozen whole blood, isolated PBMCs, or DNA extracted from either of those sample types. The chain links TRBV30 with TRBJ2-5, with 15 bases in between that match TRBD2. Sequences were obtained from peripheral blood. This clonotype originated in a woman in her 30s who had recovered from COVID-19. The DNA reads as follows: TGTGCCTGGAGTTCAGGGACTAGCGGGGGGGAGACCCAGTACTTC. Translated, it reads CAWSSGTSGGETQYF.